This entry is about one T cell receptor beta chain. The antigen is undetermined. The data were taken from a study of shared clonotypes between healthy human individuals. Notes on the study in general: At large depth, rarefaction still showed sorted-subset sequencing to be incomplete.

The assay used deep level. Data came from immunoSEQ multiplex PCR; TCRdb stores just in-frame clones and leaves some out. The sample shows about 120,000 clones, more than 65% of them seen only once. Per the germline V gene, CDR1 is SNHLY and CDR2 is FYNNEI. Trimming took 3 bases from V and 6 from J, leaving 33 bases between them. The CDR3 runs 21 residues. Sample: memory CD8+ T cells sorted from blood. The subset here: CD45RO+ cells pooled with CCR7-negative TemRA cells. The receptor comes from a woman in her 30s in good health. The rearrangement uses TRBV2 and TRBJ2-1; perhaps TRBD2 as D (8 bases). CDR3 region: CASSDSGQDTGTRVWGNEQFF. CDR3 DNA sequence: TGTGCCAGCAGTGATTCCGGACAGGACACCGGGACTAGGGTATGGGGCAATGAGCAGTTCTTC.